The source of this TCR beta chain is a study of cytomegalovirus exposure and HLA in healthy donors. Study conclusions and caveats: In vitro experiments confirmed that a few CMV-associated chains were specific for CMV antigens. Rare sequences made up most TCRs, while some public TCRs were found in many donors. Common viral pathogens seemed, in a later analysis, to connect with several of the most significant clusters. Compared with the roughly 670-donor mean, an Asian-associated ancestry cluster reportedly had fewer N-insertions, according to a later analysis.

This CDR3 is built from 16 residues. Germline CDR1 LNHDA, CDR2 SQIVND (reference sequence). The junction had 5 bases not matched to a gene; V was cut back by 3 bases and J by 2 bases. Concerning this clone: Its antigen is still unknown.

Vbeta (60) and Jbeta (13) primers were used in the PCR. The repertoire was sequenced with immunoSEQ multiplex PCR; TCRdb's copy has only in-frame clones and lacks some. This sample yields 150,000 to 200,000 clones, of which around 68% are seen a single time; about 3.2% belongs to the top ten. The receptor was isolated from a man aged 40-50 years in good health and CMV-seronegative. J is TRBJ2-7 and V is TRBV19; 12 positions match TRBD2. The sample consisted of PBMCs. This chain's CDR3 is CASSIFLAGGTYEQYF. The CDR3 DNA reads TGTGCCAGTAGTATTTTCCTAGCGGGGGGGACCTACGAGCAGTACTTC.